One and the same sample provided the 6 T cell receptor beta chains below, sequenced in a study of type 1 and type 2 diabetes patients. The PCR template was genomic DNA. The TCR beta CDR3 region was amplified using 30 forward and 13 reverse primers. Each CDR3 protein gets one entry after TCRdb re-called the multiplex PCR reads with MiXCR. The data contain about 270,000 distinct CDR3 sequences, roughly 50% of them singletons. The material sequenced was peripheral blood mononuclear cells (PBMCs). Source of these receptors: a man younger than 35 with type 2 diabetes.

Details on this clonotype: It may be a read error: a sequence one base away is much more abundant. The V and J genes are TRBV2 and TRBJ2-5; D is unclear. V was shortened by 10 bases and J by 4 bases, with 4 bases between the two germline ends. Looked up from germline, CDR1 is SNHLY and CDR2 is FYNNEI. The CDR3 is made up of 9 amino acids. The CDR3 sequence is CATAETQYF. In DNA, the CDR3 is TGTGCCACCGCAGAGACCCAGTACTTC.

The V and J genes are TRBV30 and TRBJ2-3; TRBD2 matches at 7 bases. Per the germline V gene, CDR1 is GTSNPN and CDR2 is SVGIG (reference sequence). Trimming took 5 bases from V and 4 from J; bases not matched to a gene: 6. This CDR3 has 13 residues. The CDR3 sequence: CAWDLGLADTQYF. For the CDR3, the DNA is TGTGCCTGGGACCTAGGACTAGCAGATACGCAGTATTTT.

This clonotype has more than one count but fewer than ten. The chain is built from TRBV7-2 and TRBJ2-3; perhaps TRBD2 as D (6 bases). CDR3 length equals 15 residues. V dropped 5 bases and J dropped 0 bases, with 12 bases sitting between them. Germline V gene sequence: CDR1 SGHTA, CDR2 FQGNSA. This CDR3 reads CASSERATSTDTQYF. CDR3 coding DNA: TGTGCCAGCAGCGAGCGGGCTACTAGCACAGATACGCAGTATTTT.

This sequence joins TRBV2 and TRBJ2-1; 8 bases map to TRBD1. Germline CDR1 is SNHLY and CDR2 is FYNNEI. This CDR3 spans 14 amino acids. Unmatched junction bases numbered 4, after V lost 7 bases and J lost 2 bases. The CDR3 coding sequence is TGTGCCAGCATGTCAGGGGGCCCCTACAATGAGCAGTTCTTC. This codes for CASMSGGPYNEQFF.

V is TRBV19 and J is TRBJ2-6; TRBD2 matches at 9 bases. The CDR3 length is 16 residues. CDR1 is LNHDA, CDR2 SQIVND, per germline (reference sequence). The V and J ends lost 5 bases and 4 bases, in that order; junction bases with no gene match: 6. The CDR3 DNA is TGTGCCAGTAGTGCCGCGGGGGGGACAGGGGCCAACGTCCTGACTTTC. This translates into CASSAAGGTGANVLTF.

The table lists this clonotype with a few counts. The chain recombines TRBV10-3 with TRBJ2-3, with D maybe TRBD1 (5 bases). The CDR3 runs 11 residues. V was cut by 10 bases and J by 5 bases, with 10 bases left in between. The V gene's germline CDR1 is ENHRY and CDR2 SYGVKD. The CDR3 bases are TGTGCCACCCAGGGCTTAGATACGCAGTATTTT. It translates to CATQGLDTQYF.